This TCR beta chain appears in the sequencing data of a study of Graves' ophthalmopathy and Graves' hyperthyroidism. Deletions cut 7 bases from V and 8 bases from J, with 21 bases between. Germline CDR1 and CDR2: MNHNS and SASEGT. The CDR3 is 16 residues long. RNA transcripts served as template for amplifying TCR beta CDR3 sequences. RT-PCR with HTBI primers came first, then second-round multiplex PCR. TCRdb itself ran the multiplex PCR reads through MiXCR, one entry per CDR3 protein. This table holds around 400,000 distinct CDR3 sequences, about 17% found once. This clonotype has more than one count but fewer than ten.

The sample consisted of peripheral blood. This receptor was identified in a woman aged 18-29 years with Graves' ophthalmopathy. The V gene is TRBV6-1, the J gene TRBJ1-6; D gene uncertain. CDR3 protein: CASTLSIGGKDSPLHF. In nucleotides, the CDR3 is TGTGCCAGCACCCTCTCAATTGGAGGGAAGGATTCACCCCTCCACTTT.